This T cell receptor (beta chain) was identified in a study of blood T cell repertoires in COVID-19. Overall study: Sources were T cells, B-cell-depleted T cells, or PBMCs; the material itself was cDNA or gDNA.

Looked up from germline, CDR1 is ENHRY and CDR2 is SYGVKD. The V gene end was trimmed by 7 bases and the J gene end by 4 bases; junction bases not matched to a gene: 3. The CDR3 totals 12 residues. How the authors handled the data: Scientists estimated how many nucleated cells there were by amplifying reference gene primers. Profiled with immunoSEQ multiplex PCR; TCRdb holds only in-frame clones, not every one. Clonal size and the V and J genes are those of that table, whereas D and trimming came from the DNA. The table lists some 220,000 clones, around 84% of them singletons, with 2.9% in the top ten.

The sequence came from a man in his forties or fifties who had recovered from COVID-19. The chain couples TRBV10-3 to TRBJ1-1, with TRBD1 matching over 7 bases. Sequencing was performed on peripheral blood. CDR3 protein: CAIKTGSTEAFF. For the CDR3, the DNA is TGTGCCATCAAGACAGGGTCCACTGAAGCTTTCTTT.